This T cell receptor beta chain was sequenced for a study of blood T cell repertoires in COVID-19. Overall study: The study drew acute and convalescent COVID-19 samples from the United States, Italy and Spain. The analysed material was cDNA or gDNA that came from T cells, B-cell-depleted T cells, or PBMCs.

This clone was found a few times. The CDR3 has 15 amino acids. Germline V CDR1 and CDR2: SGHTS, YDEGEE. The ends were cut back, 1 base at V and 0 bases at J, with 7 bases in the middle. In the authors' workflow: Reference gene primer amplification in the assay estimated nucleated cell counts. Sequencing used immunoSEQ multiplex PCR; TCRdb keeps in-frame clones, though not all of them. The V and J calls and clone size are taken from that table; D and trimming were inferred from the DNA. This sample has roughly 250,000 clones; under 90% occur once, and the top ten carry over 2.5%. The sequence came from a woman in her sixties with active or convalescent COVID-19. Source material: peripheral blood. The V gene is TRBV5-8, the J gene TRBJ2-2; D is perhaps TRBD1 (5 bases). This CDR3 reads CASSLLQANTGELFF. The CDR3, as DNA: TGTGCCAGCAGCTTGTTACAGGCGAACACCGGGGAGCTGTTTTTT.